These T cell receptor beta chains were read from a single sample in a study of memory CD4+ T cells and cytomegalovirus serostatus. Only in-frame clones appear in the TCRdb table, and some are missing; sequencing was by immunoSEQ multiplex PCR. The sample yields 45,000 to 70,000 clones, 82% seen once. Sequencing was carried out using memory CD4+ T cells from blood. These TCRs come from an adult in good health and CMV-seronegative. Some clones in this sample may be carry-over from other donors' samples. Both conserved end residues are part of each CDR3. Each record gives: J gene, V gene, clone size, D gene, CDR3 DNA, CDR3 protein. A D gene is named only where the DNA matches it firmly. For some rows the clone size is stated as once, few or many, or as a class when expanded; others skip it.

>TRBJ1-5|TRBV11-2|.|.
TGTGCCAGCAGCTCGGACAGTCATAATCAGCCCCAGCATTTT
CASSSDSHNQPQHF
>TRBJ2-1|TRBV7-2|.|.
TGTGCCAGCAGCTTAGCGGAGGGGGCGGGAATCTTC
CASSLAEGAGIF
>TRBJ2-7|TRBV2|few|TRBD2
TGTGCCAGCAGTAGGAACGGGAGGGAGTACGAGCAGTACTTC
CASSRNGREYEQYF
>TRBJ1-6|TRBV28|once|.
TGTGCCAGCAGTTTGAGAACAACCTCCTATAATTCACCCCTCCACTTT
CASSLRTTSYNSPLHF
>TRBJ2-1|TRBV25-1|.|.
TGTGCCAGCAGTGAACGGCGCCCCAACAATGAGCAGTTCTTC
CASSERRPNNEQFF
>TRBJ2-5|TRBV5-6|.|.
TGTGCCAGCAGCTTGCCACCGGGACTCCAAGAGACCCAGTACTTC
CASSLPPGLQETQYF
>TRBJ2-5|TRBV9|.|TRBD2
TGTGCCAGCAGCGGCGGGACTAGCGGGAGTAAGTGGGAGACCCAGTACTTC
CASSGGTSGSKWETQYF
>TRBJ2-2|TRBV2|once|TRBD2
TGTGCCAGCAGGACAGACAAAGGGACTAGCGGGAGGGCCTCGTGGGCCGGGGAGCTGTTTTTT
CASRTDKGTSGRASWAGELFF
>TRBJ2-6|TRBV9|few|.
TGTGCCAGCAGCCCAGGGGCCTACGTACACTCTGGGGCCAACGTCCTGACTTTC
CASSPGAYVHSGANVLTF
>TRBJ2-3|TRBV5-6|.|.
TGTGCCAGCAGCTTGGACACAGATACGCAGTATTTT
CASSLDTDTQYF
>TRBJ2-7|TRBV10-2|few|.
TGCGCCAGCAGTGAGTCGGGCAGGGGCTACGAGCAGTACTTC
CASSESGRGYEQYF
>TRBJ2-7|TRBV30|.|.
TGTGCCTGGGAGAAAACAGGTGGAGGCTACGAGCAGTACTTC
CAWEKTGGGYEQYF
>TRBJ2-2|TRBV9|.|TRBD2
TGTGCCAGCAGCGTAGCTGCGCGGGGGGGCCCGGACACCGGGGAGCTGTTTTTT
CASSVAARGGPDTGELFF
>TRBJ2-7|TRBV5-4|.|.
TGTGCCAGCAGCCCGGCCGCGGCAGCGTTATCCTACGAGCAGTACTTC
CASSPAAAALSYEQYF
>TRBJ2-3|TRBV11-1|.|.
TGTGCCAGCAGTTCTCGACTCACCGGAGGGGCAGATACGCAGTATTTT
CASSSRLTGGADTQYF
>TRBJ1-6|TRBV7-2|.|.
TGTGCCAGCAGCTTAGACGGAGGTGGGGGACGGAATTCACCCCTCCACTTT
CASSLDGGGGRNSPLHF
>TRBJ2-3|TRBV28|.|.
TGTGCCAGCAGTTACCCGGTTCTTAGCACAGATACGCAGTATTTT
CASSYPVLSTDTQYF
>TRBJ2-1|TRBV7-9|few|.
TGTGCCAGCAGCTTAGCTAGCTCCTACAATGAGCAGTTCTTC
CASSLASSYNEQFF
>TRBJ2-1|TRBV19|.|TRBD2
TGTGCCAGTAGTCGAGGACTAGCGGGAGGTGAGCAGTTCTTC
CASSRGLAGGEQFF
>TRBJ1-2|TRBV6-5|.|.
TGTGCCAGCAGTTACTCTGGGGGCGCGGGTAACTATGGCTACACCTTC
CASSYSGGAGNYGYTF